This T cell receptor (beta chain) originates from a study of T-cell reconstitution after alpha-beta-depleted transplantation in children. The library targeted TCRbeta and was prepared with unique molecular identifiers. Each CDR3 protein is one row after TCRdb ran MiXCR on the PCR reads. The data show some 300,000 distinct CDR3 sequences, over 9.5% seen once. This CDR3 contains 15 residues. CDR1 and CDR2 from the germline V gene are SGHRS and YFSETQ. The V and J ends lost 4 bases and 5 bases, in that order; junction bases with no gene match: 9. This clonotype was seen many times. Its matching antigen is unknown. General observations from the study: A year had passed since transplant, and T-cell counts and diversity by then came mostly from newly produced T cells. About two months after transplant, alpha-beta T cells reportedly came from several hundred expanded graft clones.

Material: PBMCs, obtained before TCRalphabeta/CD19-depleted stem cell transplant. The sequence was collected from a boy younger than two with acute myeloid leukemia, due to receive a stem cell transplant. The chain combines TRBV5-1 with TRBJ2-5, with 9 nucleotides matching TRBD2. The CDR3, as DNA: TGCGCCAGCAGCGCGAGCGGGGGGCCCTGGGAGACCCAGTACTTC. As protein: CASSASGGPWETQYF.